This T cell receptor (beta chain) was sequenced in a study of patients and donors after allogeneic stem cell transplantation. This clonotype was picked up a small number of times. TCRdb recomputed calls from the RT-PCR reads with MiXCR, one row per CDR3 protein. The sample yields under 200,000 distinct CDR3 sequences, roughly 31% seen once. The clonotype originates from a human donor who was either an allogeneic HSCT recipient or a stem cell or donor lymphocyte infusion donor (not recorded which). It is not recorded whose cells these are; they may come from a transplant donor. What was sequenced was blood, either unsorted or a sorted T cell fraction (not recorded which).

The CDR3 DNA is TGCAGTGCCCATGTGGGACGGACCCTCTCGAACACTGAAGCTTTCTTT. This codes for CSAHVGRTLSNTEAFF. The chain uses TRBV20-1 and TRBJ1-1; the D gene is possibly TRBD1 (5 bases). The CDR3 has 16 amino acids. Germline lookup yields CDR1 DFQATT and CDR2 SNEGSKA (reference sequence). V was trimmed by 6 bases and J by 1 base, leaving 21 bases between them.